The sequence of this T cell receptor beta chain was determined in a study of T cells in Graves' hyperthyroidism and ophthalmopathy. Amplified TCR beta CDR3 regions came from RNA transcripts. RT-PCR in the first round (using the HTBI primer set) targeted the TCR CDR3. MiXCR, applied by TCRdb to the multiplex PCR reads, yields one record per CDR3 protein. The data show approximately 600,000 distinct CDR3 sequences, 20% seen once. It was uncontrolled infection, other autoimmune disease, pregnancy or lactation that excluded patients. The CDR3 has 15 residues. Looked up from germline, CDR1 is MNHEY and CDR2 is SVGEGT. V lost 0 bases and J lost 8, with 14 bases in between. This clonotype was seen more than once but under ten times. Its antigen is unidentified. Findings and limits, study-wide: Onset of ophthalmopathy came a median roughly 6 months after the model predicted it.

This rearrangement joins TRBV6-2 or TRBV6-3 to TRBJ2-1, with D possibly being TRBD1 (5 bases). The TCR originated in a man between 25 and 39 years old with Graves' ophthalmopathy. The sample consisted of blood. The CDR3 nucleotides read TGTGCCAGCAGTTACTCCCCCAGGGATTTTCATGAGCAGTTCTTC. This encodes CASSYSPRDFHEQFF.